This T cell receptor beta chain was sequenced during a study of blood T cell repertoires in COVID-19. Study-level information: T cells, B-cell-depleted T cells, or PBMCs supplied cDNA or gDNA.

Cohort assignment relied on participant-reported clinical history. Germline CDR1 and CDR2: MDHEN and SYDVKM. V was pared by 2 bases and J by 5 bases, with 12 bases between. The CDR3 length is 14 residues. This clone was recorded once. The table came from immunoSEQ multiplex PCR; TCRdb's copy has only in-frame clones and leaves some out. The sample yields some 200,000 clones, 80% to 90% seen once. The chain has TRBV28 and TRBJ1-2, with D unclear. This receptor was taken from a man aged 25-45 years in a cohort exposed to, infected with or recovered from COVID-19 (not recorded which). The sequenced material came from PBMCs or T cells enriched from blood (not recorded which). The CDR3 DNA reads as TGTGCCAGCAGTTTAAAGGGATCGGGGTATGGCTACACCTTC. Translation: CASSLKGSGYGYTF.